These T cell receptor beta chains were read from a single sample in a study of cytomegalovirus exposure and HLA in healthy donors. Produced via immunoSEQ multiplex PCR; TCRdb's table is partial and in-frame only. The sample holds 50,000 or so clones; roughly 80% are singletons and the top ten take about 3%. The sample was PBMCs. These receptors originate from a woman aged 40 to 50 in good health and CMV-seropositive. Both conserved end residues are part of each CDR3. D genes are given only for firm matches. The size of a clone is reported for some rows only, either as once, few or many, or as a class for expanded clones.

d_call	v_call	clone_size	j_call	cdr3_aa	cdr3_nt
.	TRBV30	few	TRBJ1-2	CAWFSRGGYGYTF	TGTGCCTGGTTTTCACGGGGTGGCTATGGCTACACCTTC
TRBD1	TRBV6-5	.	TRBJ2-1	CASRRDRDDEQFF	TGTGCCAGCAGGAGGGACAGGGATGATGAGCAGTTCTTC
.	TRBV7-2	.	TRBJ1-4	CASSLREKLFF	TGTGCCAGCAGCTTGCGTGAAAAACTGTTTTTT
TRBD2	TRBV7-8	.	TRBJ2-5	CASSKAVAGAPQETQYF	TGTGCCAGCAGCAAGGCGGTAGCGGGGGCCCCCCAAGAGACCCAGTACTTC
.	TRBV30	.	TRBJ1-2	CAWKQLGSYGYTF	TGTGCCTGGAAACAGCTCGGGAGCTATGGCTACACCTTC
TRBD1	TRBV15	.	TRBJ1-1	CATSRGAGGKIEAFF	TGTGCCACCAGCAGGGGGGCAGGGGGGAAGATTGAAGCTTTCTTT
TRBD1	TRBV18	.	TRBJ2-7	CASSPDRAGEQYF	TGTGCCAGCTCACCGGACAGGGCGGGCGAGCAGTACTTC
TRBD1	TRBV29-1	.	TRBJ1-1	CSSTGQGNTEAFF	TGCAGCTCTACGGGACAGGGGAATACTGAAGCTTTCTTT
.	TRBV25-1	.	TRBJ1-5	CASSGRTDNQPQHF	TGTGCCAGCAGTGGCCGGACAGATAATCAGCCCCAGCATTTT
TRBD2	TRBV25-1	.	TRBJ2-1	CASSEPRASGGNEQFF	TGTGCCAGCAGTGAACCACGGGCTAGCGGGGGGAATGAGCAGTTCTTC
TRBD1	TRBV7-3	few	TRBJ2-2	CASSLGTGIGELFF	TGTGCCAGCAGCTTAGGGACAGGGATCGGGGAGCTGTTTTTT
TRBD1	TRBV5-4	.	TRBJ2-5	CASSWTGGGETQYF	TGTGCCAGCAGCTGGACAGGGGGCGGAGAGACCCAGTACTTC
TRBD2	TRBV7-3	.	TRBJ2-5	CASSPRLAGTQYF	TGTGCCAGCAGCCCCAGACTAGCTGGGACCCAGTACTTC
TRBD1	TRBV25-1	.	TRBJ1-5	CASSGTGTGHQPQHF	TGTGCCAGCAGTGGGACCGGGACAGGACATCAGCCCCAGCATTTT
TRBD1	TRBV5-4	.	TRBJ2-5	CASRLRQGGQETQYF	TGTGCCAGCAGACTCCGACAGGGGGGACAAGAGACCCAGTACTTC
TRBD1	TRBV7-9	.	TRBJ1-2	CASSGQANYGYTF	TGTGCCAGCAGCGGACAGGCTAACTATGGCTACACCTTC
TRBD2	TRBV11-3	.	TRBJ2-1	CASSLLAGGPNEQFF	TGTGCCAGCAGCTTACTAGCGGGGGGGCCCAATGAGCAGTTCTTC
.	TRBV7-8	.	TRBJ2-5	CASSLEGGETQYF	TGTGCCAGCAGCTTAGAAGGAGGGGAGACCCAGTACTTC
TRBD1	TRBV5-1	.	TRBJ1-2	CASSDGTGSNYGYTF	TGCGCCAGCAGCGACGGGACAGGGTCTAACTATGGCTACACCTTC
TRBD1	TRBV29-1	once	TRBJ2-5	CSVRKPGQGIQETQYF	TGCAGCGTTCGAAAACCGGGACAGGGGATCCAAGAGACCCAGTACTTC
TRBD1	TRBV11-2	.	TRBJ1-5	CASSLVRSRDRFGQPQHF	TGTGCCAGCAGCTTAGTCCGGTCCCGGGACAGGTTCGGACAGCCCCAGCATTTT
TRBD1	TRBV5-5	.	TRBJ1-1	CASRPGQASVTEAFF	TGTGCCAGCAGACCCGGACAGGCCAGTGTCACTGAAGCTTTCTTT
.	TRBV9	.	TRBJ2-5	CASSEAGREETQYF	TGTGCCAGCAGCGAAGCGGGTAGGGAGGAGACCCAGTACTTC
TRBD1	TRBV5-1	few	TRBJ1-4	CASSLALGQGRSNEKLFF	TGCGCCAGCAGCTTGGCCTTAGGACAGGGCCGATCTAATGAAAAACTGTTTTTT
.	TRBV5-1	.	TRBJ2-7	CASSLEGRAEQYF	TGCGCCAGCAGCTTGGAAGGCAGGGCCGAGCAGTACTTC
.	TRBV14	.	TRBJ1-1	CASSEVWGLTEAFF	TGTGCCAGCAGCGAGGTGTGGGGCCTCACTGAAGCTTTCTTT
.	TRBV7-9	few	TRBJ1-1	CASSLVLGGDTEAFF	TGTGCCAGCAGCTTAGTGCTGGGGGGAGACACTGAAGCTTTCTTT
.	TRBV9	few	TRBJ2-7	CASARDLDYEQYF	TGTGCCAGCGCTCGGGACTTAGACTACGAGCAGTACTTC